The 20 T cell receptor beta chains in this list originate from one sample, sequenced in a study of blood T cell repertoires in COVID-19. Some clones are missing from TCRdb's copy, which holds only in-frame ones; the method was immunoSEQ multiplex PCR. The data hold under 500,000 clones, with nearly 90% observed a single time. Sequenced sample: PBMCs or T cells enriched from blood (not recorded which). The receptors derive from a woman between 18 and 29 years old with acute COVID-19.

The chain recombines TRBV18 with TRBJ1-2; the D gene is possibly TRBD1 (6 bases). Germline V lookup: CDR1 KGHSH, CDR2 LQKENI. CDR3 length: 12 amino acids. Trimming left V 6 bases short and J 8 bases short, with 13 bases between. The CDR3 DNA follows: TGTGCCAGCTCCCTTAACAGGGAAGGCTACACCTTC. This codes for CASSLNREGYTF.

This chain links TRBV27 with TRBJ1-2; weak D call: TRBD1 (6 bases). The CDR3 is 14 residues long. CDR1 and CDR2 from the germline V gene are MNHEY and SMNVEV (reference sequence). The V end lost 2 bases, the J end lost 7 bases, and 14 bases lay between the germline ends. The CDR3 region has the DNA TGTGCCAGCAGTTTAGACGGGACATGGGTTGGCTACACCTTC. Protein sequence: CASSLDGTWVGYTF.

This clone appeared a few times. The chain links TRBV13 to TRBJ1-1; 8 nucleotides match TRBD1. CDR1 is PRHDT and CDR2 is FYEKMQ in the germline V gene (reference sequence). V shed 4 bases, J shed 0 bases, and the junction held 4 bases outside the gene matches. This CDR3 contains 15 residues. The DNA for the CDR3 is TGTGCCAGCAGCTCACCGGGACAGGTGAACACTGAAGCTTTCTTT. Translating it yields CASSSPGQVNTEAFF.

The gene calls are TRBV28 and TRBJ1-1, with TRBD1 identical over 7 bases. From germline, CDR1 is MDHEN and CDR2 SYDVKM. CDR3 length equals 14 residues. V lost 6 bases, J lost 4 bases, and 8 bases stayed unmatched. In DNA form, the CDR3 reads TGTGCCAGCAGCCCCCCGACAGGGTTCACTGAAGCTTTCTTT. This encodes CASSPPTGFTEAFF.

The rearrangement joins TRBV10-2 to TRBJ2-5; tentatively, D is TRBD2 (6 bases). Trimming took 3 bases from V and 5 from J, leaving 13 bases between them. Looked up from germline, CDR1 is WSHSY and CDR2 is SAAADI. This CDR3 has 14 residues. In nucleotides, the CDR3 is TGCGCCAGCAGTGATTCGGGGACTTGGGAGACCCAGTACTTC. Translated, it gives CASSDSGTWETQYF.

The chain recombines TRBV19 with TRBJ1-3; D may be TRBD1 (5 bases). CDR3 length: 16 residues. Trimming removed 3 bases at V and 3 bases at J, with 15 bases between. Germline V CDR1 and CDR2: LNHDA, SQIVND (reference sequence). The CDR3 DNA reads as TGTGCCAGTAGTATGAATTTCAGGGCGGATGGAAACACCATATATTTT. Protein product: CASSMNFRADGNTIYF.

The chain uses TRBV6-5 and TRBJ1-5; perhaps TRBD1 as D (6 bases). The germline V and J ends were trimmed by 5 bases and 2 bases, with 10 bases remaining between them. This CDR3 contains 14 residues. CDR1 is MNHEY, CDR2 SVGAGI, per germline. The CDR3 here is CASSTGFGNQPQHF. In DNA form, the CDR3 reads TGTGCCAGCAGTACAGGGTTCGGCAATCAGCCCCAGCATTTT.

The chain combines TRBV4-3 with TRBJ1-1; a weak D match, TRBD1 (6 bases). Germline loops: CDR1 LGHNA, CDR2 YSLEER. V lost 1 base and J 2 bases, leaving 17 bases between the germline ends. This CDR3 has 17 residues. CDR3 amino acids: CASSQALDRQLNTEAFF. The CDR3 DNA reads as TGCGCCAGCAGCCAAGCGCTGGACAGACAATTAAACACTGAAGCTTTCTTT.

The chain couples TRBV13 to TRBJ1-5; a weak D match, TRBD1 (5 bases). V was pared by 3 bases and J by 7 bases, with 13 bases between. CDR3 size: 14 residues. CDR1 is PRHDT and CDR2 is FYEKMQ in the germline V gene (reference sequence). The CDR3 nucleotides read TGTGCCAGCAGCTTGGGGACTCGGACGCAGCCCCAGCATTTT. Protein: CASSLGTRTQPQHF. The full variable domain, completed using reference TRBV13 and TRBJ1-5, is AAGVIQSPRHLIKEKRETATLKCYPIPRHDTVYWYQQGPGQDPQFLISFYEKMQSDKGSIPDRFSAQQFSDYHSELNMSSLELGDSALYFCASSLGTRTQPQHFGDGTRLSIL.

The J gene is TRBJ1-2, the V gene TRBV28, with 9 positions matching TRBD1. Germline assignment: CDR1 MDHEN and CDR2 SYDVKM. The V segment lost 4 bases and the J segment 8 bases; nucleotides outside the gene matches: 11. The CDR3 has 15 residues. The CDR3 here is CASSSAQGASEGYTF. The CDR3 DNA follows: TGTGCCAGCAGTTCCGCACAGGGGGCTAGTGAGGGCTACACCTTC.

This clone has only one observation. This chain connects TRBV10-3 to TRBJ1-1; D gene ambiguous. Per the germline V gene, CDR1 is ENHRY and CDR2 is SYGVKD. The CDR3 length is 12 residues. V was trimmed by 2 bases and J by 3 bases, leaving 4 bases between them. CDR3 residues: CAISETDTEAFF. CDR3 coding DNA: TGTGCCATCAGTGAGACGGACACTGAAGCTTTCTTT.

The CDR3 protein is CASSEIEGVVSGYTF. The CDR3 DNA sequence: TGTGCCAGCAGCGAAATCGAGGGGGTTGTCTCTGGCTACACCTTC. The V and J genes are TRBV7-9 and TRBJ1-2; the D gene is possibly TRBD1 (6 bases). The CDR3 has 15 amino acids. Germline V gene data show CDR1 as SEHNR and CDR2 as FQNEAQ (reference sequence). Trimming stripped 5 bases from V and 7 bases from J, with 20 bases between. Full variable domain (remainder filled in from reference TRBV7-9 and TRBJ1-2): DTGVSQNPRHKITKRGQNVTFRCDPISEHNRLYWYRQTLGQGPEFLTYFQNEAQLEKSRLLSDRFSAERPKGSFSTLEIQRTEQGDSAMYLCASSEIEGVVSGYTFGSGTRLTVV.

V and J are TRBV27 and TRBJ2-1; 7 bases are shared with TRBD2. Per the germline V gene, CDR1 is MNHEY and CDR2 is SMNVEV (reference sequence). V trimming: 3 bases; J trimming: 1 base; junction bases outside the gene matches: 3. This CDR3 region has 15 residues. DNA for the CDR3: TGTGCCAGCAGTTTCTCTAGCGGATCCTACAATGAGCAGTTCTTC. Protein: CASSFSSGSYNEQFF.

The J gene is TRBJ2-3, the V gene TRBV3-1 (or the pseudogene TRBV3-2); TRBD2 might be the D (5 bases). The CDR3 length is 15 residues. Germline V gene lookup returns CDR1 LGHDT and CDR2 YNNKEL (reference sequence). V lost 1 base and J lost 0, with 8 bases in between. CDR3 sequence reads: CASSQGLASTDTQYF. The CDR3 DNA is TGTGCCAGCAGCCAAGGGCTAGCCAGCACAGATACGCAGTATTTT.

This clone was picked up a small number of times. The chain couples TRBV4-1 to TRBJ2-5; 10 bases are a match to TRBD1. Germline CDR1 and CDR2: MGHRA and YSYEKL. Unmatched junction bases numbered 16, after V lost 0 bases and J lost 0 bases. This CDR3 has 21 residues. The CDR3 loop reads CASSQDRTGTGVRGDQETQYF. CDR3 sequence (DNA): TGCGCCAGCAGCCAAGATAGAACCGGGACAGGGGTAAGGGGGGACCAAGAGACCCAGTACTTC.

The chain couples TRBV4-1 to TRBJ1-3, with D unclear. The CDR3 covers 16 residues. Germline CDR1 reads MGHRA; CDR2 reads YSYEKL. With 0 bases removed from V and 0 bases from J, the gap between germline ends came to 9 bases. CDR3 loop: CASSQENTNSGNTIYF. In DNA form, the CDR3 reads TGCGCCAGCAGCCAAGAAAACACCAACTCTGGAAACACCATATATTTT.

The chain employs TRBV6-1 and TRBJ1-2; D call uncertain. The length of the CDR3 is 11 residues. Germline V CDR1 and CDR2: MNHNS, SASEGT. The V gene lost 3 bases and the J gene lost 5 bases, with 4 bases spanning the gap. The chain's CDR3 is CASSDHYGYTF. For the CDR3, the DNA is TGTGCCAGCAGTGACCATTATGGCTACACCTTC.

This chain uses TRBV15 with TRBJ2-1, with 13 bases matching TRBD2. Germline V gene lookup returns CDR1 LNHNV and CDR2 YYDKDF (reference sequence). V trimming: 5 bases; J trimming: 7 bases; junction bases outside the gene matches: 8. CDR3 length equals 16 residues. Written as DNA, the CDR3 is TGTGCCACCAGCCCAACTAGCGGGAGGGCCATGAATGAGCAGTTCTTC. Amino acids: CATSPTSGRAMNEQFF.

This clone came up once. The CDR3 is CASSITSGYEQYF. CDR3 coding DNA: TGTGCCAGCAGTATTACTAGCGGCTACGAGCAGTACTTC. The chain is built from TRBV28 and TRBJ2-7; 8 bases match TRBD2. Germline values: CDR1 MDHEN, CDR2 SYDVKM. The CDR3 is made up of 13 amino acids. V lost 5 bases to trimming and J lost 3 bases; unmatched junction nucleotides: 3. The whole variable domain, filled in from reference TRBV28 and TRBJ2-7, reads DVKVTQSSRYLVKRTGEKVFLECVQDMDHENMFWYRQDPGLGLRLIYFSYDVKMKEKGDIPEGYSVSREKKERFSLILESASTNQTSMYLCASSITSGYEQYFGPGTRLTVT.

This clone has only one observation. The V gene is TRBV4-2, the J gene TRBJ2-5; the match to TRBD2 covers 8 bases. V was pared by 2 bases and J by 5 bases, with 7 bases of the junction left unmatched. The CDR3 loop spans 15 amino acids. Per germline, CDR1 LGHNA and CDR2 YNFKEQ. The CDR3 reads CASSQYSGVGETQYF. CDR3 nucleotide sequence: TGTGCCAGCAGCCAATATAGCGGGGTAGGGGAGACCCAGTACTTC.